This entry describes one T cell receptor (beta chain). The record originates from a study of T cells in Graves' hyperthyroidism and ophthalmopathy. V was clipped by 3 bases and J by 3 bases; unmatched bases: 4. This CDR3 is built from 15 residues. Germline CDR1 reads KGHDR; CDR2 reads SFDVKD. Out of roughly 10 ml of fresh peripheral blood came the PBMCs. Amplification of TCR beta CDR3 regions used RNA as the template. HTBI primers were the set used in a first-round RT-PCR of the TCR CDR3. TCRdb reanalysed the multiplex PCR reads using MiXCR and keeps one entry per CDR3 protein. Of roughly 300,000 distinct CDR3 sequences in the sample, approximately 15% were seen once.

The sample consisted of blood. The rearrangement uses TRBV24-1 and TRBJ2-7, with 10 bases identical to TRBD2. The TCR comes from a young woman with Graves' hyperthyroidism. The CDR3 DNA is TGTGCCACCAGTGATAGCGGGAGGGCCTACTACGAGCAGTACTTC. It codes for CATSDSGRAYYEQYF.